This TCR beta chain was captured by sequencing in a study of blood T cell repertoires in COVID-19. The CDR3 has 15 residues. The germline V and J ends were trimmed by 6 bases and 3 bases, with 14 bases remaining between them. Germline assignment: CDR1 MNHEY and CDR2 SVGAGI. Per the study methods: Counts of nucleated cells, estimated from reference gene primer amplification, were obtained. TCRdb's table, derived via immunoSEQ multiplex PCR, lists solely in-frame clones and lacks some. From that table come the V and J calls and clone size; the DNA was used to work out D and trimming. The sample shows approximately 120,000 clones, roughly 80% of them seen only once. This clone has a single count.

Sequenced sample: peripheral blood. V gene TRBV6-5 combines with J gene TRBJ1-4, with a weak D call TRBD1 (6 bases). The TCR was taken from a human donor in a cohort sampled during active COVID-19. The CDR3, as DNA: TGTGCCAGCAGGGTCAGGGGATGGGCTAATGAAAAACTGTTTTTT. It specifies CASRVRGWANEKLFF.